A selection of T cell receptor beta chains follows, all from one sample in a study of blood T cell repertoires in COVID-19. TCRdb's copy holds only in-frame clones and misses some; the assay was immunoSEQ multiplex PCR. The sample lists approximately 100,000 clones; roughly 69% were seen once. Sequences were obtained from peripheral blood. The receptor set was obtained from a man older than 75 with acute or convalescent COVID-19. Each CDR3 is given with its conserved first and last residue. Fields, in order: CDR3 length, clone size, V gene, D gene, J gene, CDR3 DNA, CDR3 protein. A D gene is named only where the DNA matches it firmly. Size is stated for part of the rows, as once, few or many counts, or as a class when the clone is expanded.

len: 16; abundance: -; v_gene: TRBV6-5; d_gene: TRBD2; j_gene: TRBJ2-1; CDR3nt: TGTGCCAGCAGTTCACCTGGGACTAGCCGTTACAATGAGCAGTTCTTC; CDR3aa: CASSSPGTSRYNEQFF
len: 17; abundance: -; v_gene: TRBV7-9; d_gene: TRBD2; j_gene: TRBJ2-1; CDR3nt: TGTGCCAGCAGCTTAATCCGGACTAGCGGGAGTAACAATGAGCAGTTCTTC; CDR3aa: CASSLIRTSGSNNEQFF
len: 14; abundance: -; v_gene: TRBV9; d_gene: -; j_gene: TRBJ1-5; CDR3nt: TGTGCCAGCAGCGTAGGCAGTAGCAATCAGCCCCAGCATTTT; CDR3aa: CASSVGSSNQPQHF
len: 15; abundance: -; v_gene: TRBV7-2; d_gene: TRBD2; j_gene: TRBJ2-5; CDR3nt: TGTGCCAGCAGCTCGGGACTAGCGGGAGGAGAGACCCAGTACTTC; CDR3aa: CASSSGLAGGETQYF
len: 15; abundance: -; v_gene: TRBV29-1; d_gene: TRBD1; j_gene: TRBJ2-3; CDR3nt: TGCAGCGTTGAAGCCGCGGGACAGGGATACGGTACGCAGTATTTT; CDR3aa: CSVEAAGQGYGTQYF
len: 15; abundance: -; v_gene: TRBV5-5; d_gene: -; j_gene: TRBJ1-4; CDR3nt: TGTGCCAGCAGCCCAACCAGTCTACGAGGTGAAAAACTGTTTTTT; CDR3aa: CASSPTSLRGEKLFF
len: 15; abundance: -; v_gene: TRBV3-1/TRBV3-2; d_gene: -; j_gene: TRBJ1-4; CDR3nt: TGTGCCAGCAGCCAAGTGGAACAGATTTCTGAAAAACTGTTTTTT; CDR3aa: CASSQVEQISEKLFF
len: 19; abundance: -; v_gene: TRBV27; d_gene: TRBD1; j_gene: TRBJ1-1; CDR3nt: TGTGCCAGCAGTCTCAGCCTCCCCGGGACAGCAACCAAGAACACTGAAGCTTTCTTT; CDR3aa: CASSLSLPGTATKNTEAFF
len: 15; abundance: few; v_gene: TRBV10-3; d_gene: -; j_gene: TRBJ2-1; CDR3nt: TGTGCCATCAGTGCCGACTCGAGCTCCTACAATGAGCAGTTCTTC; CDR3aa: CAISADSSSYNEQFF
len: 11; abundance: -; v_gene: TRBV2; d_gene: -; j_gene: TRBJ2-7; CDR3nt: TGTGCCAGCACCCCCTTCCACGAGCAGTACTTC; CDR3aa: CASTPFHEQYF
len: 16; abundance: -; v_gene: TRBV3-1/TRBV3-2; d_gene: TRBD1; j_gene: TRBJ2-3; CDR3nt: TGTGCCAGCAGCCAAGCAGGGGGCGTAACGGGTGATACGCAGTATTTT; CDR3aa: CASSQAGGVTGDTQYF
len: 15; abundance: once; v_gene: TRBV5-3; d_gene: TRBD1; j_gene: TRBJ1-5; CDR3nt: TGTGCCAGAAGCCCCGACAGGGTAGGGAGTCAGCCCCAGCATTTT; CDR3aa: CARSPDRVGSQPQHF
len: 16; abundance: -; v_gene: TRBV2; d_gene: -; j_gene: TRBJ1-6; CDR3nt: TGTGCCAGCTCACCTCTACGGGGGGGCAGAGATTCACCCCTCCACTTT; CDR3aa: CASSPLRGGRDSPLHF
len: 17; abundance: -; v_gene: TRBV28; d_gene: TRBD2; j_gene: TRBJ2-7; CDR3nt: TGTGCCAGCACGTCGTCGGCGGGCGGACTAGCGGGCAACGAGCAGTACTTC; CDR3aa: CASTSSAGGLAGNEQYF
len: 16; abundance: -; v_gene: TRBV18; d_gene: TRBD1; j_gene: TRBJ2-7; CDR3nt: TGTGCCAGCTCACCACCTCTGGGACAGGGGGCCTACGAGCAGTACTTC; CDR3aa: CASSPPLGQGAYEQYF
len: 14; abundance: -; v_gene: TRBV19; d_gene: TRBD2; j_gene: TRBJ2-1; CDR3nt: TGTGCCAGTAGTATCCGGCGGGGGGCGAATGAGCAGTTCTTC; CDR3aa: CASSIRRGANEQFF
len: 18; abundance: few; v_gene: TRBV11-2; d_gene: TRBD2; j_gene: TRBJ2-1; CDR3nt: TGTGCCAGCAGCTTCGTGCGGCTAGCGGGAAGCTCCTACAATGAGCAGTTCTTC; CDR3aa: CASSFVRLAGSSYNEQFF
len: 12; abundance: -; v_gene: TRBV6-5; d_gene: -; j_gene: TRBJ2-1; CDR3nt: TGTGCCAGCAGTTCAGGGGACAATGAGCAGTTCTTC; CDR3aa: CASSSGDNEQFF
len: 12; abundance: -; v_gene: TRBV24-1; d_gene: TRBD2; j_gene: TRBJ2-5; CDR3nt: TGTGCCACCAGTGCCGGGGGGGAGACCCAGTACTTC; CDR3aa: CATSAGGETQYF
len: 14; abundance: -; v_gene: TRBV6-6; d_gene: -; j_gene: TRBJ2-2; CDR3nt: TGTGCCAGCAGTTACCTGACAGGCGACGGGGAGCTGTTTTTT; CDR3aa: CASSYLTGDGELFF
len: 12; abundance: -; v_gene: TRBV10-1; d_gene: -; j_gene: TRBJ2-7; CDR3nt: TGCGCCAGCAGCCAGGACAGCTACGAGCAGTACTTC; CDR3aa: CASSQDSYEQYF
len: 15; abundance: -; v_gene: TRBV7-9; d_gene: TRBD2; j_gene: TRBJ2-1; CDR3nt: TGTGCCAGCAGCCGGGGACTAGCGGGAGAGGGTGAGCAGTTCTTC; CDR3aa: CASSRGLAGEGEQFF
len: 12; abundance: -; v_gene: TRBV29-1; d_gene: TRBD1; j_gene: TRBJ1-1; CDR3nt: TGCAGCGGGGGACAGGGGGTGGGTGAAGCTTTCTTT; CDR3aa: CSGGQGVGEAFF
len: 16; abundance: -; v_gene: TRBV18; d_gene: TRBD1; j_gene: TRBJ2-7; CDR3nt: TGTGCCAGCTCACCGCCCGGGACAGGGATGACCTACGAGCAGTACTTC; CDR3aa: CASSPPGTGMTYEQYF
len: 16; abundance: -; v_gene: TRBV28; d_gene: -; j_gene: TRBJ2-7; CDR3nt: TGTGCCAGCAGTCAAAAAAAATCGGGTAGCTCCTACGAGCAGTACTTC; CDR3aa: CASSQKKSGSSYEQYF